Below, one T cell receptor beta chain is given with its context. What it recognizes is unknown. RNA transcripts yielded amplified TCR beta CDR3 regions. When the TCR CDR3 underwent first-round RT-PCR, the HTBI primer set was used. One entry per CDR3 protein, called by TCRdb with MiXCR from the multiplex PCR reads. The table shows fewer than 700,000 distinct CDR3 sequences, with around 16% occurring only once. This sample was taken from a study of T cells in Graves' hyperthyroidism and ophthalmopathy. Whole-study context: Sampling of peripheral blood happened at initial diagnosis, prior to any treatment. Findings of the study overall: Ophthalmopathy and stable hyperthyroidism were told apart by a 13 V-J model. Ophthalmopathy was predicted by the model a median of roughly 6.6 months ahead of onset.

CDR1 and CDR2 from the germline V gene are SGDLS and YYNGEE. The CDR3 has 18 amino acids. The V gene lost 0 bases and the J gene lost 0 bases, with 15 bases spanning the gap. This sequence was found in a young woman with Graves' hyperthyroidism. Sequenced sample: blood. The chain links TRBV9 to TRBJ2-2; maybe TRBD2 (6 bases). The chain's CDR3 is CASSVGGGGYSNTGELFF. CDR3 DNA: TGTGCCAGCAGCGTAGGTGGGGGAGGATACTCGAACACCGGGGAGCTGTTTTTT.